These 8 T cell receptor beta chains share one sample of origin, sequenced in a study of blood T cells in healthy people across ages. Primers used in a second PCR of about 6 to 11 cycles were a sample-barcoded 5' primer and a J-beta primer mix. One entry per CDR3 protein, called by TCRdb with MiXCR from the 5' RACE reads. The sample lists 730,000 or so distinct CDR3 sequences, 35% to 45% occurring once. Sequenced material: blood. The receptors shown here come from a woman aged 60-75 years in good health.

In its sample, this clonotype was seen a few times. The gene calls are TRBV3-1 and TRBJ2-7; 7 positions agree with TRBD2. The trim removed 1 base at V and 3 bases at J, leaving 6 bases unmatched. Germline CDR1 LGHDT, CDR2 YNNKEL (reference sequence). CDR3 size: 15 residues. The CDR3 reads CASSQGVWGGYEQYF. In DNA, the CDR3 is TGTGCCAGCAGCCAAGGAGTATGGGGGGGCTACGAGCAGTACTTC.

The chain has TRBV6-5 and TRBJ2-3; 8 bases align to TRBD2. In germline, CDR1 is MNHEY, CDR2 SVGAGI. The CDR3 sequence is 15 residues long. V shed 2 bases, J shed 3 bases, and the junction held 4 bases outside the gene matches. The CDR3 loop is CASSYQRGHTDTQYF. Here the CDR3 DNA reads TGTGCCAGCAGTTACCAGCGGGGGCATACAGATACGCAGTATTTT.

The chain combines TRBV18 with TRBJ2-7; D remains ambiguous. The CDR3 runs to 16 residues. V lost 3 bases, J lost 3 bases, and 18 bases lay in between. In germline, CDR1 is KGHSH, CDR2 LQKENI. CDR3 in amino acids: CASSPMALHGSYEQYF. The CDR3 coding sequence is TGTGCCAGCTCACCTATGGCGCTACACGGAAGCTACGAGCAGTACTTC.

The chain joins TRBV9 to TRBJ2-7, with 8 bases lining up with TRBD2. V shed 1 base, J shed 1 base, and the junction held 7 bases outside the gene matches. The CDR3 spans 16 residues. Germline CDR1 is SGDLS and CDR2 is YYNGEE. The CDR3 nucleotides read TGTGCCAGCAGCGTAACAGCGGGGGCTCTATCCTACGAGCAGTACTTC. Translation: CASSVTAGALSYEQYF.

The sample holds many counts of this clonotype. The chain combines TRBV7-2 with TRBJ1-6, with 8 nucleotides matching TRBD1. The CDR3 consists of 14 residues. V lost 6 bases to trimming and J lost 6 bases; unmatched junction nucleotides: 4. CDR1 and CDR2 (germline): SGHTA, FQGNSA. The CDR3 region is CASSPDRGNSPLHF. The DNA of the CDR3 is TGTGCCAGCAGTCCCGACAGGGGTAATTCACCCCTCCACTTT.

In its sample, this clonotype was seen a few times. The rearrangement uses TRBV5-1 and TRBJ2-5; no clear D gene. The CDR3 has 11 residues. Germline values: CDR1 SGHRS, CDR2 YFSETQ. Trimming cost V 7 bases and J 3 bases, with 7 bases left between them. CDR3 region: CASAAEETQYF. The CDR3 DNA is TGCGCCAGCGCCGCGGAAGAGACCCAGTACTTC.

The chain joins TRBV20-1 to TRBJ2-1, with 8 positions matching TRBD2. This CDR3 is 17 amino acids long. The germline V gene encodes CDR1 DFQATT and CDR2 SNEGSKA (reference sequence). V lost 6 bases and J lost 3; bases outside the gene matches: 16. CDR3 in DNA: TGCAGTGCCCACACGGGACCAGCGGGAGAGCTCTACAATGAGCAGTTCTTC. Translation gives CSAHTGPAGELYNEQFF.

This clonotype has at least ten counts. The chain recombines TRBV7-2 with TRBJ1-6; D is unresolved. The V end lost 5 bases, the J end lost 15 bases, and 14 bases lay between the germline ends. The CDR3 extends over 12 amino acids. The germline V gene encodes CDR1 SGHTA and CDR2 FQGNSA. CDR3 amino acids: CASSPGIGDLHF. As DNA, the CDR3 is TGTGCCAGCAGCCCCGGGATCGGGGACCTCCACTTT.